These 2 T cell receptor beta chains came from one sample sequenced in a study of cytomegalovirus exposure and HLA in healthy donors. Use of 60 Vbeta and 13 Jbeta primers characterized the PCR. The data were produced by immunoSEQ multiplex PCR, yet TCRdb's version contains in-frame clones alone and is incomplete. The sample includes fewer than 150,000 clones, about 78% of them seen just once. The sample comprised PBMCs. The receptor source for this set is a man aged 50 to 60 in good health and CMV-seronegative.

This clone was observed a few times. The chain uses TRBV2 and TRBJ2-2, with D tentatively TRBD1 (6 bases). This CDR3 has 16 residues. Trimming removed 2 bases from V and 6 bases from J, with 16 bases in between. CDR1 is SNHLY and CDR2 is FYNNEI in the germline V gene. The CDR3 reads CASSEYGTRSAGELFF. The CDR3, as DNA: TGTGCCAGCAGTGAATATGGGACAAGGAGCGCCGGGGAGCTGTTTTTT.

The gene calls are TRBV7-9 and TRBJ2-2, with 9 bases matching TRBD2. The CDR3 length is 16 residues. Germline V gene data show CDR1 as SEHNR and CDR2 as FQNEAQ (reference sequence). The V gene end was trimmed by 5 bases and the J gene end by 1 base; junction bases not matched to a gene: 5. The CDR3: CASSPVAGVNTGELFF. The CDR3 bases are TGTGCCAGCAGCCCGGTAGCGGGGGTGAACACCGGGGAGCTGTTTTTT. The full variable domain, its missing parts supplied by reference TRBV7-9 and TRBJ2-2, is DTGVSQNPRHKITKRGQNVTFRCDPISEHNRLYWYRQTLGQGPEFLTYFQNEAQLEKSRLLSDRFSAERPKGSFSTLEIQRTEQGDSAMYLCASSPVAGVNTGELFFGEGSRLTVL.